A single sample gave rise to the 18 T cell receptor beta chains below, sequenced in a study of T cells in localized non-small cell lung cancer. Data came from immunoSEQ multiplex PCR; TCRdb stores just in-frame clones and leaves some out. The sample records 13,000 to 15,000 clones, approximately 89% being singletons. Material: peripheral blood mononuclear cells, obtained before any cancer treatment. The receptors were sampled from a man aged 40-75 years with stage III lung adenocarcinoma.

V and J are TRBV7-2 and TRBJ1-3; D is unresolved. Trimming pared 1 base from V and 1 base from J, leaving 5 bases between. CDR1 is SGHTA, CDR2 FQGNSA, per germline. The CDR3 consists of 14 residues. CDR3 amino acids: CASSLGQSGNTIYF. CDR3 sequence (DNA): TGTGCCAGCAGCTTAGGGCAATCTGGAAACACCATATATTTT.

The V call is TRBV4-1, the J call TRBJ2-7, with 8 bases lining up with TRBD2. CDR3 length: 15 residues. The J segment lost 0 bases and the V segment lost 1 base, leaving 2 bases of the junction unmatched. Germline-derived CDR1 and CDR2 are MGHRA and YSYEKL. CDR3 in DNA: TGCGCCAGCAGCCAAGTACTAGCGGACTCCTACGAGCAGTACTTC. Protein product: CASSQVLADSYEQYF.

V and J are TRBV5-4 and TRBJ1-2; perhaps TRBD1 as D (5 bases). This CDR3 contains 13 residues. Trimming shortened V by 3 bases and J by 7 bases, and 13 bases separated the two germline ends. Per the germline V gene, CDR1 is SGHNT and CDR2 is YYREEE (reference sequence). This CDR3 reads CASSWGLTGGYTF. In DNA form, the CDR3 reads TGTGCCAGCAGCTGGGGCCTCACAGGTGGCTACACCTTC.

This sequence joins TRBV29-1 and TRBJ2-7, with D perhaps TRBD1 (6 bases). The V end was cut by 6 bases, the J end by 2 bases, with 11 bases between. The CDR3 is 12 residues long. The germline V gene encodes CDR1 SQVTM and CDR2 ANQGSEA. The CDR3 nucleotides read TGCAGCGTCGGACAGACCACCTACGAGCAGTACTTC. Protein: CSVGQTTYEQYF.

The CDR3 protein is CASSGTGGAETQYF. The DNA of the CDR3 is TGTGCCAGCAGTGGGACAGGGGGCGCCGAGACCCAGTACTTC. J is TRBJ2-5 and V is TRBV2; TRBD1 agrees at 11 bases. The CDR3 runs 14 residues. V shed 4 bases and J 5 bases; nucleotides not matched to a gene: 3. Germline CDR1 SNHLY, CDR2 FYNNEI.

The chain couples TRBV7-2 to TRBJ2-7; 11 bases match TRBD2. V dropped 3 bases and J dropped 3; count of bases not matched to a gene: 1. The CDR3 sequence is 14 residues long. Germline CDR1 reads SGHTA; CDR2 reads FQGNSA. In DNA, the CDR3 is TGTGCCAGCAGCTTCGGGACTAGCGGCTACGAGCAGTACTTC. Protein sequence: CASSFGTSGYEQYF. Complete variable domain (other parts from reference TRBV7-2 and TRBJ2-7): GAGVSQSPSNKVTEKGKDVELRCDPISGHTALYWYRQSLGQGLEFLIYFQGNSAPDKSGLPSDRFSAERTGGSVSTLTIQRTQQEDSAVYLCASSFGTSGYEQYFGPGTRLTVT.

The chain couples TRBV19 to TRBJ2-3; 8 bases are shared with TRBD2. Germline-derived CDR1 and CDR2 are LNHDA and SQIVND (reference sequence). The junction had 3 bases not matched to a gene; V was cut back by 6 bases and J by 4 bases. There are 13 residues in the CDR3. DNA of the CDR3: TGTGCCAGTAGGGTAGCGGGATCAGATACGCAGTATTTT. Amino acid sequence: CASRVAGSDTQYF. The full variable domain, rest sourced from reference TRBV19 and TRBJ2-3, is DGGITQSPKYLFRKEGQNVTLSCEQNLNHDAMYWYRQDPGQGLRLIYYSQIVNDFQKGDIAEGYSVSREKKESFPLTVTSAQKNPTAFYLCASRVAGSDTQYFGPGTRLTVL.

V usage is TRBV2 and J usage is TRBJ1-2; TRBD1 might be the D (6 bases). This CDR3 has 12 amino acids. Germline CDR1 is SNHLY and CDR2 is FYNNEI. With 8 bases removed from V and 7 bases from J, the gap between germline ends came to 14 bases. The CDR3 DNA reads as TGTGCCAGCGGACTGGGACATTTTGGCTACACCTTC. Encoded protein: CASGLGHFGYTF.

The chain has TRBV18 and TRBJ2-5; the D call may be TRBD1 or TRBD2 (5 bases each). The CDR3 runs to 16 residues. The germline CDR1 and CDR2 sequences are KGHSH and LQKENI. Trimming took 3 bases from V and 1 from J, leaving 15 bases between them. This CDR3 is CASSPPRDRSQETQYF. The CDR3 DNA reads as TGTGCCAGCTCACCCCCCCGGGACCGATCCCAAGAGACCCAGTACTTC.

This chain links TRBV5-4 with TRBJ1-2; D ambiguous. Germline V gives CDR1 SGHNT, CDR2 YYREEE (reference sequence). This CDR3 has 14 amino acids. Between the trimmed V and J ends, which lost 0 bases and 6 bases, there was a span of 12 bases. Here the CDR3 reads CASSLEGRTHGYTF. CDR3 DNA: TGTGCCAGCAGCTTGGAGGGCAGGACCCATGGCTACACCTTC.

This rearrangement joins TRBV28 to TRBJ2-5, with 13 bases matching TRBD2. V lost 4 bases to trimming and J lost 6 bases; unmatched junction nucleotides: 11. This CDR3 is built from 17 residues. Germline V CDR1 and CDR2: MDHEN, SYDVKM. The CDR3 bases are TGTGCCAGCAGTTCAGGACTAGCGGGAGTTCCCGAGAAGACCCAGTACTTC. Translated, it gives CASSSGLAGVPEKTQYF.

The genes are TRBV18 and TRBJ2-7; TRBD1 matches at 9 bases. V shed 5 bases, J shed 1 base, and the junction held 6 bases outside the gene matches. Germline CDR1 is KGHSH and CDR2 is LQKENI. This CDR3 is built from 15 residues. CDR3 sequence reads: CASSTDRGGSYEQYF. For the CDR3, the DNA is TGTGCCAGCTCAACCGACAGGGGGGGGTCCTACGAGCAGTACTTC.

The V and J genes are TRBV7-9 and TRBJ2-2, with a weak D call TRBD1 (6 bases). Looked up from germline, CDR1 is SEHNR and CDR2 is FQNEAQ (reference sequence). The V and J ends lost 6 bases and 4 bases respectively, with 15 bases between them. The CDR3 is made up of 15 amino acids. CDR3 in amino acids: CASRPGAGFTGELFF. CDR3 DNA sequence: TGTGCCAGCAGACCAGGGGCAGGGTTCACCGGGGAGCTGTTTTTT.

The chain uses TRBV30 and TRBJ2-4; D is unresolved. Trimming removed 0 bases from V and 8 bases from J, with 5 bases in between. The CDR3 sequence is 11 residues long. Per germline, CDR1 GTSNPN and CDR2 SVGIG (reference sequence). The DNA for the CDR3 is TGTGCCTGGAGTGTATCGGACATTCAGTACTTC. This sequence encodes CAWSVSDIQYF.

As DNA, the CDR3 is TGTGCCAGCAGTGCGACGAATACGCAGTATTTT. Residues: CASSATNTQYF. The chain couples TRBV25-1 to TRBJ2-3; D remains unclear. CDR1 and CDR2 from the germline V gene are MGHDK and SYGVNS. V lost 4 bases and J 7 bases, leaving 6 bases between the germline ends. CDR3 length: 11 residues. The full variable domain, in which reference TRBV25-1 and TRBJ2-3 provide the parts outside the CDR3, is EADIYQTPRYLVIGTGKKITLECSQTMGHDKMYWYQQDPGMELHLIHYSYGVNSTEKGDLSSESTVSRIRTEHFPLTLESARPSHTSQYLCASSATNTQYFGPGTRLTVL.

The CDR3 nucleotides are TGTGCCAGCAGTTTAACCGGGGAGCTGTTTTTT. Its protein is CASSLTGELFF. The gene calls are TRBV28 and TRBJ2-2, with D hard to call. Trimming shortened V by 2 bases and J by 5 bases, and 0 bases separated the two germline ends. This CDR3 region has 11 residues. Germline V gene data show CDR1 as MDHEN and CDR2 as SYDVKM.

V gene TRBV5-5 combines with J gene TRBJ2-6, with D possibly being TRBD1 (6 bases). This CDR3 has 17 residues. CDR1 is SGHKS, CDR2 YYEKEE, per germline (reference sequence). V gave up 6 bases and J gave up 0 bases, with 16 bases separating them. Here the CDR3 reads CASIPPGQRSGANVLTF. DNA for the CDR3: TGTGCCAGCATCCCCCCCGGACAGCGCTCTGGGGCCAACGTCCTGACTTTC. The whole variable domain, remainder taken from reference TRBV5-5 and TRBJ2-6, is DAGVTQSPTHLIKTRGQQVTLRCSPISGHKSVSWYQQVLGQGPQFIFQYYEKEERGRGNFPDRFSARQFPNYSSELNVNALLLGDSALYLCASIPPGQRSGANVLTFGAGSRLTVL.

The sample holds one count of this clone. The chain joins TRBV11-2 to TRBJ1-3; D unresolved. The V end lost 2 bases, the J end lost 1 base, and 3 bases lay between the germline ends. Germline-derived CDR1 and CDR2 are SGHAT and FQNNGV. The CDR3 spans 13 residues. DNA of the CDR3: TGTGCCAGCAGCTTAACGTCTGGAAACACCATATATTTT. This translates into CASSLTSGNTIYF.